This TCR beta chain was captured by sequencing in a study of blood T cell repertoires in COVID-19 (dated by TCRdb to the early 2020s). Context from the whole study: Samples covering the acute and convalescent phases of COVID-19 were provided by collaborators in the United States, Italy and Spain. The material from the prospective study consisted of cDNA or gDNA derived from T cells, B-cell-depleted T cells, or PBMCs. The dataset comprised deeply sampled blood TCRbeta repertoires from subjects exposed to, actively infected with, or recovered from COVID-19. The repertoires were released in a freely available public database meant as a resource for research on the immune response to SARS-CoV-2. The samples were drawn from the first 160 participants of the ongoing ImmuneRACE study and from 1,254 subjects provided by 6 global collaborators. Sample metadata almost always included a de-identified subject ID, COVID-19 status, age in years and sex. Where HLA class I and class II types were available, the types were taken from metadata supplied by the sample provider, not from assay-based typing.

In regard to this clone: Its specific antigen is unknown. Per-base qualities were not stored, and no clone one base away is much larger.

The immunoSEQ Assay, a bias-controlled multiplex PCR, was used to amplify TCRbeta CDR3 regions from genomic DNA. The original methods were these. The number of nucleated cells in each sample was estimated by amplification of reference gene primers within the assay. To quantify the absolute abundance of each unique TCRbeta CDR3 rearrangement, sequence reads were collapsed and filtered. For each sample, productive Simpson clonality was calculated as the square root of Simpson's diversity index over productive rearrangements. TCRdb stores this immuneACCESS table with in-frame sequences only. Part of the clones is absent; in the studies checked, under half of the shortfall reflects unresolved V genes, and no reason is known for the rest. V and J calls and clone size are copied from that table; D and trimming were computed from the DNA. A total of roughly 70,000 clones appear in this sample, 88% of them only once. The top ten clonotypes cover approximately 6.8% of the sample.

Each collaborating institution followed its own protocols to collect whole blood in K2EDTA tubes. For TCRbeta analysis, collaborators shipped samples as frozen whole blood, isolated PBMCs, or DNA extracted from either of those sample types. The research as a whole found: The amount of clinical and demographic metadata varied by source and participant and was provided uncurated.

In the germline V gene, CDR1 corresponds to KGHDR and CDR2 to SFDVKD. The CDR3, from cysteine to phenylalanine, totals 15 residues. The DNA shown is the 45-base CDR3, in frame from base 1. V lost 1 base and J lost 1 base; the stretch between them is 7 bases long. The sequencing sample was made of peripheral blood. Recombination joined TRBV24-1 with TRBJ2-1; a weak D assignment points to TRBD1 (6 bases agree). This sequence was found in a woman aged 70-85 years with acute or convalescent COVID-19. This receptor has the CDR3 CATSDFTGSYNEQFF. DNA sequence: TGTGCCACCAGTGATTTCACAGGGTCCTACAATGAGCAGTTCTTC.